This T cell receptor beta chain was captured in a study of T cell clones after liver transplantation. Turning to the study itself: Pre-transplant mixed lymphocyte reactions yielded third-party-reactive TCRbeta sequences as comparators for graft-donor-reactive sequences. Study results and limitations: Graft donor-reactive T cells may have migrated into the graft rather than being deleted.

Assay: immunoSEQ multiplex PCR; the TCRdb copy retains only in-frame clones and omits some. The top ten hold approximately 0.88% of the sample, which has some 120,000 clones, just over 90% seen once. For this clone: The antigen remains undetermined.

This specimen consisted of CD4+ T cells from blood, obtained 12 months after liver transplant. This sequence was found in a human patient who received a liver transplant. The graft donor may have given rise to some T cells.

CDR3 protein: CASSLVAWESSSTEQFF. CDR3 sequence (DNA): TGTGCCAGCAGCTTAGTGGCCTGGGAGTCGTCCTCCACGGAGCAGTTCTTC. The chain couples TRBV7-8 to TRBJ2-1; D is perhaps TRBD2 (5 bases). This CDR3 comprises 17 residues. CDR1 and CDR2 (germline): SGHVS, FQNEAQ. Trimming left V 1 base short and J 10 bases short, with 23 bases between.